This TCR beta chain was documented in a study of T cell clonality in common variable immunodeficiency. Germline V lookup: CDR1 KGHSH, CDR2 LQKENI. CDR3 size: 15 residues. Of note for this clone: The DNA ends 3 residues before the CDR3 does, and the rest of the CDR3 is filled in from the germline J gene. Different DNA sequences within this sample yield the same CDR3.

Clones were read by immunoSEQ multiplex PCR, and TCRdb kept only the in-frame ones, dropping some. The sample holds over 50,000 clones, and no clone turns up only once. The chain joins TRBV18 to TRBJ1-2; 9 bases line up with TRBD1. The TCR originated in a person aged 18 to 75 in good health. Sample: peripheral blood mononuclear cells. CDR3 residues: CASSPGQGRGNDYTF. CDR3 DNA (partial): TGTGCCAGCTCACCTGGACAGGGGCGGGGCAATGAC.